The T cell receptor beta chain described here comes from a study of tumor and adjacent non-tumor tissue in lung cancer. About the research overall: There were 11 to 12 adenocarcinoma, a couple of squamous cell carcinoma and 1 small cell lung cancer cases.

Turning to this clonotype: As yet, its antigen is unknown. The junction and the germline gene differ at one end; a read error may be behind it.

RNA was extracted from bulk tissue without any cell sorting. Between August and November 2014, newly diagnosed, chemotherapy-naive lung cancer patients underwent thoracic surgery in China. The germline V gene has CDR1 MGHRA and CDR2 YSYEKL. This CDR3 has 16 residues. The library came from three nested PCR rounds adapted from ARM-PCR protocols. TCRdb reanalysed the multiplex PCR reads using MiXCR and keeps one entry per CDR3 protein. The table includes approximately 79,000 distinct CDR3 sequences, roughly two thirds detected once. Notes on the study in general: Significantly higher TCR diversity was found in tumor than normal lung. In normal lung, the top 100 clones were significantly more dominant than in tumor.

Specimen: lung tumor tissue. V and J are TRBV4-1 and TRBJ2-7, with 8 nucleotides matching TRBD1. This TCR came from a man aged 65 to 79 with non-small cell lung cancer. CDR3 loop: CASGQGQGARTGEQYF. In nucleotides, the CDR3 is TGTGCCAGCGGCCAAGGACAGGGCGCACGTACTGGCGAGCAGTACTTC.